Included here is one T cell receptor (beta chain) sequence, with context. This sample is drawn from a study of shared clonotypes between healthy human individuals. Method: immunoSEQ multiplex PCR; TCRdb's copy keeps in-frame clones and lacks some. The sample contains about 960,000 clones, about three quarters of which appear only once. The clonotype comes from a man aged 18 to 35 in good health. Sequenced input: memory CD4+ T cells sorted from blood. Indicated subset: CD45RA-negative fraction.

CDR3: CASRRGQGAGELFF. CDR3 in DNA: TGTGCCAGCAGAAGAGGACAGGGAGCCGGGGAGCTGTTTTTT. The gene calls are TRBV6-5 and TRBJ2-2, with 8 bases that match TRBD1. The germline gives CDR1 MNHEY, CDR2 SVGAGI. V lost 6 bases, J lost 6 bases, and 6 bases stayed unmatched. The CDR3 runs to 14 residues.